This T cell receptor (beta chain) was recorded in a study of identical twins. The study's findings and limits: Excess sharing between twins was weaker in beta out-of-frame sequences. A partial confounding effect on zero-insertion analyses could come from invariant MAIT and iNKT cells. Cord blood beta clonotypes that were abundant carried fewer insertions, and memory repertoires showed no such trend. Cross-sectional statistics underpinned the conclusions; the same donors were not followed.

TCRdb reanalysed the 5' RACE reads using MiXCR and keeps one entry per CDR3 protein. The sample shows under 300,000 distinct CDR3 sequences, 11% to 15% of them seen only once. This clonotype came up many times. The antigen is unknown. Trimming cost V 5 bases and J 5 bases, with 24 bases left between them. The CDR3 extends over 17 amino acids. The chain has TRBV12-3 or TRBV12-4 and TRBJ1-2; D not resolved. Sample: memory (CD45RO+) T cells sorted from blood. This sequence originates from a woman aged 18-29 years in good health. The CDR3 region has the DNA TGTGCCAGCAGTACCGGCGGGTCGAGTCTGGCCTTATATGGCTACACCTTC. It is translated as CASSTGGSSLALYGYTF.